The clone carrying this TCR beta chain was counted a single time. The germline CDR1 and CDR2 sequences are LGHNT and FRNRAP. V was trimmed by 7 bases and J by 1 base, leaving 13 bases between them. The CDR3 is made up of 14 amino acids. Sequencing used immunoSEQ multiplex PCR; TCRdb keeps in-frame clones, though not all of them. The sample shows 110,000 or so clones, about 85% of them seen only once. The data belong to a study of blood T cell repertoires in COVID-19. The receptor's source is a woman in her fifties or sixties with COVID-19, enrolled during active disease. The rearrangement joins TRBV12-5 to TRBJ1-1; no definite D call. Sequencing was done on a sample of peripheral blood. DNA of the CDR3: TGTGCTAGTGCCCCACCATTACAGAACACTGAAGCTTTCTTT. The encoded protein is CASAPPLQNTEAFF.